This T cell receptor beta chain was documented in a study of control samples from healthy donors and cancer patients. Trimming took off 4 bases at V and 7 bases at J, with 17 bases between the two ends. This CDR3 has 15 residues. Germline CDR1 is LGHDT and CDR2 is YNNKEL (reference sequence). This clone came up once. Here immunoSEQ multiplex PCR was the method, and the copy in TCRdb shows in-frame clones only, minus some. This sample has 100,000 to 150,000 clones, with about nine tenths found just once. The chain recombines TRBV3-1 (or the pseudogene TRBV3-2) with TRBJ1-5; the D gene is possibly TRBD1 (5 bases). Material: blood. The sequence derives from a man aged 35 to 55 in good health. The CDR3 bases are TGTGCCAGCAGCCGGTCGGGGGAGTCTGGGCAGCCCCAGCATTTT. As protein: CASSRSGESGQPQHF.